These 26 T cell receptor beta chains originate from one sample sequenced in a study of T cell responses to AZD1222 COVID-19 vaccine. Data came from immunoSEQ multiplex PCR; TCRdb stores just in-frame clones and leaves some out. The table shows fewer than 110,000 clones, with 89% occurring only once. The sample here was peripheral blood, taken on day 0 of AZD1222 vaccination. These receptors all stem from an adult in good health.

V is TRBV24-1 and J is TRBJ2-7; the match to TRBD1 covers 7 bases. Unmatched junction bases numbered 8, after V lost 4 bases and J lost 6 bases. Germline loops: CDR1 KGHDR, CDR2 SFDVKD. The CDR3 spans 14 residues. CDR3 sequence reads: CATSDQGTASEQYF. In DNA, the CDR3 is TGTGCCACCAGTGACCAAGGGACAGCTTCCGAGCAGTACTTC.

This clone occurred once. This sequence joins TRBV2 and TRBJ1-5, with a weak D call TRBD1 (5 bases). The CDR3 loop spans 14 amino acids. The V and J ends lost 2 bases and 11 bases respectively, with 16 bases between them. CDR1 SNHLY and CDR2 FYNNEI come from the germline V gene. CDR3: CASSELGTSRAQHF. The CDR3 coding sequence is TGTGCCAGCAGTGAACTTGGGACCTCTCGAGCCCAGCATTTT.

V is TRBV5-4 and J is TRBJ2-5; 7 bases align to TRBD2. Unmatched junction bases numbered 7, after V lost 4 bases and J lost 1 base. The CDR3 loop spans 15 amino acids. Germline V gene sequence: CDR1 SGHNT, CDR2 YYREEE (reference sequence). CDR3 coding DNA: TGTGCCAGCAGCGCTGCGGGAGCGGGCCAAGAGACCCAGTACTTC. It encodes CASSAAGAGQETQYF.

The CDR3, as DNA: TGTGCCAGCACCCCGGGACTAGCGGGAGGGCCGCCTATCGAGCAGTACTTC. Protein: CASTPGLAGGPPIEQYF. The V gene is TRBV27, the J gene TRBJ2-7; 16 positions match TRBD2. The CDR3 extends over 17 amino acids. Germline V gene sequence: CDR1 MNHEY, CDR2 SMNVEV (reference sequence). The trim removed 7 bases at V and 6 bases at J, leaving 12 bases unmatched.

The chain uses TRBV9 and TRBJ2-1, with 12 nucleotides matching TRBD2. The CDR3 consists of 16 residues. V dropped 3 bases and J dropped 4; count of bases not matched to a gene: 5. Per germline, CDR1 SGDLS and CDR2 YYNGEE. This CDR3 is CASSAGTSGLYNEQFF. The CDR3 nucleotides read TGTGCCAGCAGCGCTGGGACTAGCGGGTTATACAATGAGCAGTTCTTC.

The V and J genes are TRBV6-5 and TRBJ1-3, with D tentatively TRBD1 (5 bases). Germline V CDR1 and CDR2: MNHEY, SVGAGI. The V and J ends lost 5 bases and 0 bases respectively, with 11 bases between them. The CDR3 is 15 amino acids. CDR3 amino acids: CASSLTDHSGNTIYF. For the CDR3, the DNA is TGTGCCAGCAGTCTGACAGACCACTCTGGAAACACCATATATTTT.

The chain links TRBV7-2 to TRBJ2-3; D not resolved. CDR1 SGHTA and CDR2 FQGNSA come from the germline V gene. The CDR3 extends over 13 amino acids. Trimming left V 4 bases short and J 0 bases short, with 5 bases between. The CDR3 DNA reads as TGTGCCAGCAGCTCTCCTAGCACAGATACGCAGTATTTT. This gives the protein CASSSPSTDTQYF.

The V and J genes are TRBV28 and TRBJ1-5; possible D gene TRBD1, 6 bases. CDR1 and CDR2 from the germline V gene are MDHEN and SYDVKM. The CDR3 covers 13 residues. Trimming took 2 bases from V and 7 from J, leaving 9 bases between them. CDR3 in DNA: TGTGCCAGCAGTTTAAATAGGGGGCAGCCCCAGCATTTT. Amino acid sequence: CASSLNRGQPQHF.

The V and J genes are TRBV28 and TRBJ2-5, with TRBD2 matching over 10 bases. CDR3 length equals 13 residues. V lost 6 bases, J lost 4 bases, and 2 bases stayed unmatched. Looked up from germline, CDR1 is MDHEN and CDR2 is SYDVKM. CDR3 in amino acids: CASRLAGAETQYF. The CDR3 DNA reads TGTGCCAGCAGGCTAGCGGGGGCAGAGACCCAGTACTTC.

This chain uses TRBV27 with TRBJ1-5; the D is unclear. Germline V gene lookup returns CDR1 MNHEY and CDR2 SMNVEV (reference sequence). Trimming took off 2 bases at V and 5 bases at J, with 16 bases between the two ends. CDR3 length equals 16 residues. The CDR3 DNA follows: TGTGCCAGCAGTTTACGGGGAGGGTCCATCTATCAGCCCCAGCATTTT. It specifies CASSLRGGSIYQPQHF.

The rearrangement joins TRBV4-1 to TRBJ2-7; D remains unclear. Trimming stripped 4 bases from V and 5 bases from J, with 24 bases between. The CDR3 is made up of 17 amino acids. CDR1 is MGHRA and CDR2 is YSYEKL in the germline V gene. CDR3 coding DNA: TGCGCCAGCAGCCTCCTCCGTTCGGAGAGTGTCCCTCACGAGCAGTACTTC. This encodes CASSLLRSESVPHEQYF.

The chain carries TRBV28 and TRBJ1-1; TRBD1 is a possible D gene (6 bases). Trimming stripped 8 bases from V and 5 bases from J, with 18 bases between. The CDR3 sequence is 14 residues long. Germline V gives CDR1 MDHEN, CDR2 SYDVKM. The CDR3 sequence is CASQILTGRTEAFF. CDR3 in DNA: TGTGCCAGCCAGATCCTAACAGGGCGGACTGAAGCTTTCTTT.

This chain links TRBV4-2 with TRBJ2-7, with TRBD1 as a possible D gene (5 bases). Germline V gene data show CDR1 as LGHNA and CDR2 as YNFKEQ. V was shortened by 2 bases and J by 4 bases, with 18 bases between the two germline ends. The CDR3 extends over 16 amino acids. CDR3 sequence: CASSQRLRERLYEQYF. The CDR3 bases are TGTGCCAGCAGCCAACGGCTCAGGGAACGGCTGTACGAGCAGTACTTC.

The chain recombines TRBV28 with TRBJ2-7; D not certain. The CDR3 is 14 residues long. Germline assignment: CDR1 MDHEN and CDR2 SYDVKM. V was shortened by 7 bases and J by 1 base, with 14 bases between the two germline ends. The CDR3 region has the DNA TGTGCCAGCAACCCCTTGACGGAGTCCTACGAGCAGTACTTC. This translates into CASNPLTESYEQYF.

The V gene is TRBV7-6, the J gene TRBJ2-7; 7 positions match TRBD1. V lost 1 base, J lost 2 bases, and 2 bases stayed unmatched. The CDR3 runs 14 residues. Germline V gene lookup returns CDR1 SGHVS and CDR2 FNYEAQ. CDR3 nucleotide sequence: TGTGCCAGCAGCTTAGTCACAGGGGCCTACGAGCAGTACTTC. Protein sequence: CASSLVTGAYEQYF.

The V gene is TRBV29-1, the J gene TRBJ2-1; 12 bases map to TRBD2. The CDR3 is made up of 14 amino acids. Losses at the gene ends were 7 bases for V and 6 bases for J; bases not matched to a gene: 7. CDR1 is SQVTM and CDR2 is ANQGSEA in the germline V gene. CDR3 sequence reads: CSARTSGMGNEQFF. As DNA, the CDR3 is TGCAGCGCCCGGACTAGCGGGATGGGCAATGAGCAGTTCTTC.

The chain employs TRBV10-3 and TRBJ1-6, with TRBD1 identical over 10 bases. Germline trimming cut 6 bases from V and 10 bases from J; bases unmatched to any gene: 6. The CDR3 extends over 14 amino acids. CDR1 and CDR2 (germline): ENHRY, SYGVKD. CDR3 loop: CAIRPGQGNSPLHF. The CDR3 DNA follows: TGTGCCATCAGGCCGGGACAGGGGAACTCACCCCTCCACTTT.

This clone appeared a few times. V gene TRBV28 combines with J gene TRBJ1-4; no clear D. Looked up from germline, CDR1 is MDHEN and CDR2 is SYDVKM. The CDR3 spans 15 residues. V was cut by 1 base and J by 8 bases, with 14 bases left in between. In nucleotides, the CDR3 is TGTGCCAGCAGTTTATACAGCCAGCTAGGAGAAAAACTGTTTTTT. Translating it yields CASSLYSQLGEKLFF.

This chain joins TRBV7-8 and TRBJ1-2; no clear D gene. This CDR3 is built from 15 residues. The V end was cut by 5 bases, the J end by 1 base, with 14 bases between. Germline values: CDR1 SGHVS, CDR2 FQNEAQ. CDR3 amino acids: CASSLSREVNYGYTF. The CDR3 DNA sequence: TGTGCCAGCAGCCTCTCTCGTGAGGTTAACTATGGCTACACCTTC. Full variable domain (remainder filled in from reference TRBV7-8 and TRBJ1-2): GAGVSQSPRYKVAKRGQDVALRCDPISGHVSLFWYQQALGQGPEFLTYFQNEAQLDKSGLPSDRFFAERPEGSVSTLKIQRTQQEDSAVYLCASSLSREVNYGYTFGSGTRLTVV.

The rearrangement joins TRBV30 to TRBJ2-1, with 12 bases matching TRBD2. V was pared by 5 bases and J by 9 bases, with 8 bases of the junction left unmatched. The CDR3 sequence is 14 residues long. CDR1 GTSNPN and CDR2 SVGIG come from the germline V gene (reference sequence). The CDR3 reads CAWSTSGRRPEQFF. CDR3 coding DNA: TGTGCCTGGTCGACTAGCGGGAGACGACCTGAGCAGTTCTTC.

V and J are TRBV6-4 and TRBJ2-1, with D uncertain. Germline CDR1 and CDR2: MRHNA and SNTAGT. The CDR3 runs 14 residues. V was shortened by 4 bases and J by 1 base, with 8 bases between the two germline ends. The DNA for the CDR3 is TGTGCCAGCAGTGTTGACCGATCCTACAATGAGCAGTTCTTC. Amino acids: CASSVDRSYNEQFF.

The genes are TRBV4-3 and TRBJ2-3; TRBD2 is a possible D gene (6 bases). CDR1 and CDR2 from the germline V gene are LGHNA and YSLEER. Trimming removed 5 bases at V and 9 bases at J, with 9 bases between. The CDR3 sequence is 11 residues long. In DNA form, the CDR3 reads TGCGCCAGCAGCTCGGGGGTAACGCAGTATTTT. This encodes CASSSGVTQYF.

This sequence joins TRBV24-1 and TRBJ2-1; maybe TRBD2 (5 bases). Trimming cost V 3 bases and J 4 bases, with 15 bases left between them. The CDR3 runs 16 residues. The germline gives CDR1 KGHDR, CDR2 SFDVKD. In DNA form, the CDR3 reads TGTGCCACCAGTGATCCGCGGGCTGGTGTTTACAATGAGCAGTTCTTC. The encoded protein is CATSDPRAGVYNEQFF.

The chain employs TRBV3-1 (or the pseudogene TRBV3-2) and TRBJ1-5, with 9 bases fitting TRBD1. The CDR3 extends over 15 amino acids. Germline V gives CDR1 LGHDT, CDR2 YNNKEL (reference sequence). V was pared by 3 bases and J by 7 bases, with 7 bases of the junction left unmatched. The CDR3 spells CASSHAPTGGQPQHF. CDR3 in DNA: TGTGCCAGCAGCCACGCCCCTACAGGGGGCCAGCCCCAGCATTTT.

The sample holds one count of this clone. The chain carries TRBV29-1 and TRBJ1-2, with 9 bases identical to TRBD1. From germline, CDR1 is SQVTM and CDR2 ANQGSEA. Trimming cost V 6 bases and J 0 bases; bases outside gene matches: 8. CDR3 length: 15 amino acids. CDR3 amino acids: CSVDRDRATNYGYTF. In DNA form, the CDR3 reads TGCAGCGTCGACCGGGACAGGGCCACTAACTATGGCTACACCTTC.

CDR3 region: CASSRQGYEQYF. The CDR3 bases are TGTGCCAGCAGTAGACAGGGCTACGAGCAGTACTTC. The chain uses TRBV28 and TRBJ2-7, with 7 bases identical to TRBD1. Germline assignment: CDR1 MDHEN and CDR2 SYDVKM. The junction had 1 base not matched to a gene; V was cut back by 5 bases and J by 3 bases. The CDR3 consists of 12 residues.